Sequencing of this T cell receptor beta chain was carried out in a study of CD8+ T cells in alopecia areata. Whole-study results and caveats: With patients, TCR sharing proved less clear than in mice, a difference possibly related to HLA. In scalp and blood during tofacitinib, many expanded lesional clones persisted.

In this sample, this clone turned up a few times. The antigen is not known. Extraction of RNA preceded its reverse transcription into cDNA, which served as the sequencing template. The repertoire was sequenced with immunoSEQ multiplex PCR; TCRdb's copy has only in-frame clones and lacks some. Among fewer than 250,000 clones listed, 35% to 40% were seen once. The CDR3 spans 12 residues. Between the trimmed V and J ends, which lost 2 bases and 11 bases, there was a span of 15 bases. In germline, CDR1 is GTSNPN, CDR2 SVGIG (reference sequence). The treatment here: oral pan-JAK inhibitor, 5-10 mg twice daily.

The sequencing here drew on CD4+ T cells sorted from blood, taken around week 30, from a patient treated with tofacitinib. The TCR originated in a human donor with alopecia areata. J is TRBJ1-1 and V is TRBV30; D gene uncertain. CDR3 protein: CAWSTPSGSAFF. CDR3 nucleotide sequence: TGTGCCTGGAGTACTCCGTCGGGTTCGGCTTTCTTT.